The 18 T cell receptor beta chains in this list originate from one sample, sequenced in a study of T-cell reconstitution after alpha-beta-depleted transplantation in children. Unique molecular identifiers were incorporated when the TCRbeta library was constructed. One entry per CDR3 protein, called by TCRdb with MiXCR from the PCR reads. Of around 87,000 distinct CDR3 sequences in the sample, roughly 7.7% were seen once. The starting material was PBMCs from the stem cell graft donor, obtained from the stem cell graft. The receptors derive from a human donor who donated a stem cell graft to a child with congenital amegakaryocytic thrombocytopenia.

The rearrangement links TRBV6-2 or TRBV6-3 to TRBJ2-4; D possibly matches TRBD1 or TRBD2 (5 bases each). The CDR3 has 16 residues. Trimming pared 0 bases from V and 2 bases from J, leaving 11 bases between. Per the germline V gene, CDR1 is MNHEY and CDR2 is SVGEGT. This CDR3 is CASSYSLGTSKNIQYF. The CDR3 DNA is TGTGCCAGCAGTTACTCCCTCGGGACCTCCAAAAACATTCAGTACTTC.

This clonotype occurred many times. This chain joins TRBV5-6 and TRBJ2-7; 9 bases line up with TRBD1. The CDR3 totals 15 residues. Germline values: CDR1 SGHDT, CDR2 YYEEEE. J was trimmed by 3 bases and V by 0 bases; bases with no gene match: 4. The CDR3 protein is CASSLDGTGLYEQYF. The CDR3 nucleotides read TGTGCCAGCAGCTTGGACGGGACAGGGCTCTACGAGCAGTACTTC.

The chain uses TRBV3-1 and TRBJ2-1; 10 bases are a match to TRBD2. The V segment lost 1 base and the J segment 12 bases; nucleotides outside the gene matches: 12. The germline V gene encodes CDR1 LGHDT and CDR2 YNNKEL (reference sequence). The CDR3 consists of 16 residues. DNA for the CDR3: TGTGCCAGCAGCCAAGCCCTAGCGGGGGCCCGGGGAGGGCAGTTCTTC. Its translation: CASSQALAGARGGQFF.

This clonotype was found many times. This chain links TRBV3-1 with TRBJ2-3, with D possibly being TRBD1 (5 bases). This CDR3 region has 16 residues. CDR1 and CDR2 from the germline V gene are LGHDT and YNNKEL (reference sequence). V lost 1 base to trimming and J lost 3 bases, with 14 bases between them. Here the CDR3 DNA reads TGTGCCAGCAGCCAAGGCGGATCGCCAGGGACAGATACGCAGTATTTT. Translated: CASSQGGSPGTDTQYF.

The sample holds many counts of this clonotype. The chain uses TRBV6-6 and TRBJ1-4; D is unresolved. CDR3 size: 15 residues. The V and J ends lost 0 bases and 6 bases respectively, with 11 bases between them. Germline V gene data show CDR1 as MNHNY and CDR2 as SVGAGI (reference sequence). The CDR3 is CASSYSGSRDEKLFF. The DNA of the CDR3 is TGTGCCAGCAGTTACTCAGGGTCCCGTGATGAAAAACTGTTTTTT.

This clonotype was counted many times. The V call is TRBV15, the J call TRBJ2-1, with 7 bases that match TRBD2. V dropped 0 bases and J dropped 2; count of bases not matched to a gene: 1. Germline V lookup: CDR1 LNHNV, CDR2 YYDKDF (reference sequence). The length of the CDR3 is 15 residues. The CDR3 region has the DNA TGTGCCACCAGCAGAGATGCGGGAGCCTACAATGAGCAGTTCTTC. As protein: CATSRDAGAYNEQFF.

This clonotype was counted many times. The chain joins TRBV20-1 to TRBJ1-5; no clear D gene. V lost 1 base and J 1 base, leaving 8 bases between the germline ends. CDR1 DFQATT and CDR2 SNEGSKA come from the germline V gene (reference sequence). The CDR3 has 14 residues. The CDR3 DNA sequence: TGCAGTGCTAGAGGGGTTATCAGCAATCAGCCCCAGCATTTT. Protein sequence: CSARGVISNQPQHF.

This clonotype was counted many times. The CDR3 sequence is CASSLDAGVRSDTQYF. CDR3 DNA sequence: TGCGCCAGCAGCTTGGATGCGGGAGTAAGGTCAGATACGCAGTATTTT. This sequence joins TRBV5-1 and TRBJ2-3; 7 bases match TRBD2. CDR3 length: 16 amino acids. Germline V gives CDR1 SGHRS, CDR2 YFSETQ. After removal of 0 bases from V and 4 bases from J, the junction contained 8 bases not matched to a gene.

This clonotype was seen a few times. The V and J genes are TRBV29-1 and TRBJ1-1; 10 bases match TRBD1. The CDR3 has 15 residues. Trimming took 7 bases from V and 0 from J; bases not matched to a gene: 8. Per germline, CDR1 SQVTM and CDR2 ANQGSEA. In nucleotides, the CDR3 is TGCAGCGCCCTCGGACAGGGGGGAATGAACACTGAAGCTTTCTTT. Residues: CSALGQGGMNTEAFF. The whole variable domain, remainder taken from reference TRBV29-1 and TRBJ1-1, is SAVISQKPSRDICQRGTSLTIQCQVDSQVTMMFWYRQQPGQSLTLIATANQGSEATYESGFVIDKFPISRPNLTFSTLTVSNMSPEDSSIYLCSALGQGGMNTEAFFGQGTRLTVV.

This clonotype was picked up many times. The chain recombines TRBV20-1 with TRBJ2-1; the match to TRBD2 covers 11 bases. V was clipped by 3 bases and J by 0 bases; unmatched bases: 4. The CDR3 totals 16 residues. Germline V gives CDR1 DFQATT, CDR2 SNEGSKA (reference sequence). The CDR3 protein is CSASTSGRTSYNEQFF. The CDR3 coding sequence is TGCAGTGCTAGTACTAGCGGGAGAACCTCCTACAATGAGCAGTTCTTC.

This clonotype was seen at least ten times. The V gene is TRBV20-1, the J gene TRBJ1-5; D ambiguous. CDR1 is DFQATT and CDR2 is SNEGSKA in the germline V gene (reference sequence). The CDR3 totals 13 residues. The V end lost 0 bases, the J end lost 4 bases, and 7 bases lay between the germline ends. Here the CDR3 reads CSARDTGNQPQHF. Written as DNA, the CDR3 is TGCAGTGCTAGAGATACGGGGAATCAGCCCCAGCATTTT.

This clonotype has a count of ten or more. The rearrangement joins TRBV15 to TRBJ2-3; the D is unclear. The V end lost 4 bases, the J end lost 1 base, and 3 bases lay between the germline ends. This CDR3 contains 12 residues. Germline V gene data show CDR1 as LNHNV and CDR2 as YYDKDF (reference sequence). In DNA form, the CDR3 reads TGTGCCACCAGCACGGGCACAGATACGCAGTATTTT. Amino acids: CATSTGTDTQYF.

This clonotype has at least ten counts. The V and J genes are TRBV20-1 and TRBJ1-1; the D is unclear. The V gene's germline CDR1 is DFQATT and CDR2 SNEGSKA (reference sequence). The CDR3 length is 13 residues. With 4 bases removed from V and 4 bases from J, the gap between germline ends came to 13 bases. The CDR3 protein is CSATALGGTEAFF. CDR3 coding DNA: TGCAGTGCTACCGCCCTCGGCGGCACTGAAGCTTTCTTT.

V gene TRBV18 combines with J gene TRBJ1-1; D unresolved. Germline CDR1 KGHSH, CDR2 LQKENI. This CDR3 contains 14 residues. V lost 2 bases, J lost 3 bases, and 10 bases lay in between. CDR3 protein: CASSPGPRDTEAFF. In nucleotides, the CDR3 is TGTGCCAGCTCACCAGGACCCCGAGACACTGAAGCTTTCTTT. The variable domain in full, with the rest retrieved from reference TRBV18 and TRBJ1-1, is NAGVMQNPRHLVRRRGQEARLRCSPMKGHSHVYWYRQLPEEGLKFMVYLQKENIIDESGMPKERFSAEFPKEGPSILRIQQVVRGDSAAYFCASSPGPRDTEAFFGQGTRLTVV.

The sample holds a few counts of this clonotype. This chain links TRBV28 with TRBJ1-6; 7 bases line up with TRBD1. V shed 5 bases, J shed 1 base, and the junction held 14 bases outside the gene matches. The germline V gene has CDR1 MDHEN and CDR2 SYDVKM. The CDR3 length is 19 residues. The DNA for the CDR3 is TGTGCCAGCAGTGTCTCCTACAGGGGAATGGGATCCTATAATTCACCCCTCCACTTT. It specifies CASSVSYRGMGSYNSPLHF.

This clonotype was found many times. The chain uses TRBV30 and TRBJ2-3; D unresolved. Per the germline V gene, CDR1 is GTSNPN and CDR2 is SVGIG (reference sequence). The CDR3 is made up of 12 amino acids. V lost 0 bases and J lost 0, with 1 base in between. The CDR3 DNA reads TGTGCCTGGAGTGTAAGCACAGATACGCAGTATTTT. This translates into CAWSVSTDTQYF.

This clonotype was detected many times. The rearrangement joins TRBV27 to TRBJ2-4; the match to TRBD1 covers 7 bases. CDR1 is MNHEY, CDR2 SMNVEV, per germline (reference sequence). The V and J ends lost 5 bases and 10 bases, in that order; junction bases with no gene match: 14. This CDR3 is built from 15 residues. CDR3 in DNA: TGTGCCAGCAGTCCTAGGGGGCTAACAGAGGGGATTCAGTACTTC. Protein sequence: CASSPRGLTEGIQYF.

In this sample, this clonotype turned up many times. The chain links TRBV7-2 to TRBJ1-2; a weak D match, TRBD1 (6 bases). The V end lost 4 bases, the J end lost 6 bases, and 9 bases lay between the germline ends. The CDR3 consists of 12 residues. Germline V gene sequence: CDR1 SGHTA, CDR2 FQGNSA. The CDR3 bases are TGTGCCAGCAGCTGGGACAATGATGGCTACACCTTC. Amino acid sequence: CASSWDNDGYTF.